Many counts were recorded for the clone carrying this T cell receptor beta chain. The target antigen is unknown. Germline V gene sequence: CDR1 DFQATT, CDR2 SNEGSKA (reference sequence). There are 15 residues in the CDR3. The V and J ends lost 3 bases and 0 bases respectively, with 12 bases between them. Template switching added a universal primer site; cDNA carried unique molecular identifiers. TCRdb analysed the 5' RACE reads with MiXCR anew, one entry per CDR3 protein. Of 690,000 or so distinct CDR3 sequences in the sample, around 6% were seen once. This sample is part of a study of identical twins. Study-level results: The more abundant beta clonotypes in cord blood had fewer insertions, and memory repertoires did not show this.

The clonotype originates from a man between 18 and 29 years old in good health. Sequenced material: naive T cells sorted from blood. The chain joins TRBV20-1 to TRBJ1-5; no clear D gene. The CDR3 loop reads CSASLGIYSNQPQHF. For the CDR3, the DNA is TGCAGTGCTAGTTTAGGAATATATAGCAATCAGCCCCAGCATTTT.